The entry below gives a single TCR beta chain sequence along with its context. The junction differs from germline at one of its ends, possibly a read error. The record originates from a study of tumor-infiltrating lymphocytes in primary liver carcinoma. The CDR3 is 19 amino acids. Germline-derived CDR1 and CDR2 are LGHNA and YNFKEQ. Out of unsorted whole blood came the blood RNA, and germline DNA was extracted as well. Priming with a constant-region primer yielded TCR beta cDNA from about 450 ng total RNA. ARM-PCR was slightly modified, and three nested multiplex PCR rounds with it gave rise to the TCR beta libraries. The opening two PCR rounds, nine to eleven cycles each, paired TRBV1-TRBV30 forward primers with a C-beta reverse primer. TCRdb re-analysed the multiplex PCR reads in MiXCR, keeping a single row per CDR3 protein. Of approximately 310,000 distinct CDR3 sequences listed, 65% are singletons.

Specimen: peripheral blood. The receptor was derived from a man between 40 and 49 years old with primary liver carcinoma and hepatitis B virus infection. The chain has TRBV4-2 and TRBJ2-2; 10 bases line up with TRBD2. Here the CDR3 reads CASSQDLGLAGDNTGELLF. In DNA form, the CDR3 reads TGTGCCAGCAGCCAAGATCTTGGGCTAGCGGGAGATAACACCGGGGAGCTGCTTTTT.